This entry is about one T cell receptor (beta chain). These data come from a study of blood T cell repertoires in COVID-19. Overall study context: PBMCs, B-cell-depleted T cells, or T cells were the source of the cDNA or gDNA that made up the material.

Germline assignment: CDR1 LGHNA and CDR2 YNFKEQ. V was trimmed by 0 bases and J by 2 bases, leaving 14 bases between them. The CDR3 sequence is 17 residues long. The method was immunoSEQ multiplex PCR; TCRdb's version includes in-frame clones alone and lacks a portion of them. The sample records 65,000 to 100,000 clones, around nine tenths being singletons. This sequence was found in an elderly woman with acute or convalescent COVID-19. V and J are TRBV4-2 and TRBJ2-4, with no clear D. The sample consisted of peripheral blood. CDR3 DNA: TGTGCCAGCAGCCAAGAGGCAGGATTATCTACCAAAAACATTCAGTACTTC. Protein sequence: CASSQEAGLSTKNIQYF.